This T cell receptor (beta chain) was identified during a study of blood T cell repertoires in COVID-19. This clone has a count of ten or more. The sample contains more than one DNA sequence encoding this CDR3. Clones were sequenced by immunoSEQ multiplex PCR, and TCRdb holds only the in-frame ones, with some missing. The sample lists about 160,000 clones, about 74% occurring once. The germline V gene encodes CDR1 MNHEY and CDR2 SMNVEV (reference sequence). The CDR3 is 15 amino acids. The V and J ends lost 4 bases and 4 bases, in that order; junction bases with no gene match: 8. The V gene is TRBV27, the J gene TRBJ2-5, with 8 bases aligning to TRBD1. The source of this sequence is a man aged 60 to 69 with acute or convalescent COVID-19. The sample consisted of peripheral blood. The CDR3 coding sequence is TGTGCCAGCAGTTCACTTGGACAGGGTAGAGAGACCCAGTACTTC. It translates to CASSSLGQGRETQYF.